A selection of T cell receptor beta chains follows, all from one sample in a study of blood T cells in healthy people across ages. A single record per CDR3 protein comes from TCRdb applying MiXCR to the 5' RACE reads. The sample records 1.5 million to 2 million distinct CDR3 sequences, about 50% being singletons. Sequencing was done on a sample of blood. These receptors originate from a woman aged 35 to 49 in good health. Each CDR3 is given with its conserved first and last residue. Each record gives: CDR3 DNA, CDR3 protein, CDR3 length, D gene, clone size, J gene, V gene. D genes are given only for firm matches. Size is omitted from some rows. Given values are once, few, many or a class for expanded clones.

CDR3nt: TGTGCCAGCAGTGTATCAACCGGGACAGCCTTTTTCAATGAGCAGTTCTTC
CDR3aa: CASSVSTGTAFFNEQFF
len: 17
d_gene: TRBD1
abundance: -
j_gene: TRBJ2-1
v_gene: TRBV28

CDR3nt: TGTGCCAGCAGTTACCCTACAGGGATTGGCTACACCTTC
CDR3aa: CASSYPTGIGYTF
len: 13
d_gene: -
abundance: few
j_gene: TRBJ1-2
v_gene: TRBV6-2/TRBV6-3

CDR3nt: TGTGCCAGCAGCGGCTACCCCGAGGACTATGGCTACACCTTC
CDR3aa: CASSGYPEDYGYTF
len: 14
d_gene: -
abundance: -
j_gene: TRBJ1-2
v_gene: TRBV9

CDR3nt: TGTGCCAGCTCACCACTCCTCGGACTAGCGGGGGGTAAATACTCTAGCACAGATACGCAGTATTTT
CDR3aa: CASSPLLGLAGGKYSSTDTQYF
len: 22
d_gene: TRBD2
abundance: -
j_gene: TRBJ2-3
v_gene: TRBV18

CDR3nt: TGTGCCAGCAGAGCGACTAGCGCGTCCTACAATGAGCAGTTCTTC
CDR3aa: CASRATSASYNEQFF
len: 15
d_gene: TRBD2
abundance: -
j_gene: TRBJ2-1
v_gene: TRBV7-9

CDR3nt: TGCAGTGCTCCTAAGGGTCAAACTGCTAGCGGGGATTCGCCGTACGAGCAGTACTTC
CDR3aa: CSAPKGQTASGDSPYEQYF
len: 19
d_gene: TRBD2
abundance: few
j_gene: TRBJ2-7
v_gene: TRBV20-1

CDR3nt: TGTGCCAGTAGTACCGGGACAGGGGGCGCGCAGACCCAGTACTTC
CDR3aa: CASSTGTGGAQTQYF
len: 15
d_gene: TRBD1
abundance: -
j_gene: TRBJ2-5
v_gene: TRBV19

CDR3nt: TGTGCCAGCAGCTCTAACGCGGGGTTGGCCTACAATGAGCAGTTCTTC
CDR3aa: CASSSNAGLAYNEQFF
len: 16
d_gene: -
abundance: -
j_gene: TRBJ2-1
v_gene: TRBV7-2

CDR3nt: TGCAGTGCAGTGGGGGGGGCTGAAGCTTTCTTT
CDR3aa: CSAVGGAEAFF
len: 11
d_gene: -
abundance: -
j_gene: TRBJ1-1
v_gene: TRBV20-1

CDR3nt: TGCAGTGCCGTGGGACTCAAAAGGGGATACGAGCAGTACTTC
CDR3aa: CSAVGLKRGYEQYF
len: 14
d_gene: -
abundance: few
j_gene: TRBJ2-7
v_gene: TRBV20-1

CDR3nt: TGTGCCAGCAGTGAAGACTTCAGATACAATGAGCAGTTCTTC
CDR3aa: CASSEDFRYNEQFF
len: 14
d_gene: -
abundance: few
j_gene: TRBJ2-1
v_gene: TRBV6-1